This entry is about one T cell receptor (beta chain). The source of the sample is a study of technical replicates of blood from a handful of donors. The assay was immunoSEQ multiplex PCR, and TCRdb's table has in-frame clones only and misses some. The data show 95,000 to 100,000 clones, 90% to 97% seen once. After removal of 4 bases from V and 3 bases from J, the junction contained 12 bases not matched to a gene. Germline V gene lookup returns CDR1 MNHNS and CDR2 SASEGT. The CDR3 sequence is 17 residues long. The sequence derives from a human donor in good health. The sequenced material came from T cells isolated from PBMCs. The J gene is TRBJ2-5, the V gene TRBV6-1; 9 bases fit TRBD2. Here the CDR3 reads CASSVGFDSGGKETQYF. The CDR3 DNA follows: TGTGCCAGCAGTGTAGGTTTTGATAGCGGGGGCAAAGAGACCCAGTACTTC.